The T cell receptor beta chain under discussion was sequenced for a study of a mutant IDH1 vaccine in newly diagnosed glioma. Overall study context: Radiotherapy, temozolomide, or both had been given previously, and both were given to most. Study results and caveats: Vaccination elicited immune responses in around 92% of patients.

The table came from immunoSEQ multiplex PCR; TCRdb's copy has only in-frame clones and leaves some out. The sample lists tens of thousands of clones, 86% occurring once. Per the germline V gene, CDR1 is LNHNV and CDR2 is YYDKDF (reference sequence). The V end lost 3 bases, the J end lost 2 bases, and 7 bases lay between the germline ends. The CDR3 sequence is 13 residues long. Worth noting for this clone: Antigen specificity is unknown.

Time point here: week 35, safety follow-up. All doses held 300 ug of mutant IDH1 20-mer peptide, with topical imiquimod. In weeks 1, 3, 5, 7, 11, 15, 19 and 23, patients were immunized, eight times in all. Sequences were derived from PBMCs, sampled from a glioma patient whose treatment included an IDH1 peptide vaccine. This TCR derives from a man aged 40-50 years with glioma. The chain employs TRBV15 and TRBJ2-5; D is possibly TRBD1 (6 bases). This CDR3 reads CATSRDRQETQYF. CDR3 bases: TGTGCCACCAGCAGGGACAGACAAGAGACCCAGTACTTC.